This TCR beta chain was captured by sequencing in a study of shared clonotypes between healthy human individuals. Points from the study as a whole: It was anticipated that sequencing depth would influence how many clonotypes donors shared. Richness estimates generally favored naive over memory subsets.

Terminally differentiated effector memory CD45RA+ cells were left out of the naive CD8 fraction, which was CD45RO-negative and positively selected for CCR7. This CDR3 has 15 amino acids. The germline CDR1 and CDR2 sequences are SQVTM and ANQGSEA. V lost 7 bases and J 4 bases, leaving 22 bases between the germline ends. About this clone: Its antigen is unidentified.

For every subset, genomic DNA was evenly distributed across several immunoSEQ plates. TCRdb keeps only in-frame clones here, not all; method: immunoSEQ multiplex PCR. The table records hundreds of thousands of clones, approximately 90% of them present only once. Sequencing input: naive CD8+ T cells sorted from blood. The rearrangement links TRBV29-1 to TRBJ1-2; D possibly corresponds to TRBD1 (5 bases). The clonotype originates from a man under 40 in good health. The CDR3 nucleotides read TGCAGCGACAGGACTTTGGGAGAGGAGGGCTATGGCTACACCTTC. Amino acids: CSDRTLGEEGYGYTF.